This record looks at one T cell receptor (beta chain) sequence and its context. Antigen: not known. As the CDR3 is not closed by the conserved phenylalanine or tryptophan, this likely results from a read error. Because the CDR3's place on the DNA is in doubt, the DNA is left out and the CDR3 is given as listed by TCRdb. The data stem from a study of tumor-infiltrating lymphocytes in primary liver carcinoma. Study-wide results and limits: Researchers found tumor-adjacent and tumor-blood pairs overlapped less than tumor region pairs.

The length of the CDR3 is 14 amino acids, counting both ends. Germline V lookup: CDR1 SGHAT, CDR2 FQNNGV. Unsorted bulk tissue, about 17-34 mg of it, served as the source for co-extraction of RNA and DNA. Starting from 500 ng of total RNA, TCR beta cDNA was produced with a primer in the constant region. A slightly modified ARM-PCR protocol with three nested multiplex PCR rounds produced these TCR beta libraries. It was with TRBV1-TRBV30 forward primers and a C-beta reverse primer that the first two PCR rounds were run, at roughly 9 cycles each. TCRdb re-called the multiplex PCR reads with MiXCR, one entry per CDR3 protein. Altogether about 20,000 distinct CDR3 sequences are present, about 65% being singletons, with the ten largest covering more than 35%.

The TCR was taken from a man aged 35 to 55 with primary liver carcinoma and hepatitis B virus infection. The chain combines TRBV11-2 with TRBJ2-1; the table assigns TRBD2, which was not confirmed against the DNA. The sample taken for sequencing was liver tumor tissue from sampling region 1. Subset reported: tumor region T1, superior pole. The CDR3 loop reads CAGSLYRLVSEQIY.